One and the same sample provided the 9 T cell receptor beta chains below, sequenced in a study of CD8 T cells in Susac syndrome. cDNA came from about 0.5 to 1 ug RNA primed by random hexamers. TCRdb recomputed calls from the immunoSEQ multiplex PCR reads with MiXCR, one row per CDR3 protein. The table shows some 58,000 distinct CDR3 sequences, with approximately 95% occurring only once. Sample: CD8+ T cells from PBMCs. These receptor sequences come from a human donor with Susac syndrome.

The V gene is TRBV9, the J gene TRBJ1-2, with TRBD1 matching over 8 bases. This CDR3 is built from 16 residues. Trimming at V came to 4 bases and at J to 3 bases, leaving 11 bases not matched to a gene. Germline V gives CDR1 SGDLS, CDR2 YYNGEE. CDR3 sequence (DNA): TGTGCCAGCAGCCTAAATACGGACAGGGCAGACTATGGCTACACCTTC. As protein: CASSLNTDRADYGYTF.

This rearrangement joins TRBV3-1 to TRBJ2-7; D not resolved. The germline CDR1 and CDR2 sequences are LGHDT and YNNKEL (reference sequence). V dropped 4 bases and J dropped 6 bases, with 10 bases sitting between them. This CDR3 has 12 amino acids. The CDR3 DNA sequence: TGTGCCAGCAGCCCCCGTTTTCCCGAGCAGTACTTC. Protein product: CASSPRFPEQYF.

V and J are TRBV2 and TRBJ2-5; tentatively, D is TRBD2 (6 bases). Trimming pared 8 bases from V and 5 bases from J, leaving 15 bases between. The CDR3 runs 13 residues. Germline V gene data show CDR1 as SNHLY and CDR2 as FYNNEI. The CDR3 is CASLWGVKETQYF. The CDR3 DNA reads as TGTGCCAGCTTATGGGGGGTCAAGGAGACCCAGTACTTC. The entire variable domain, with the rest obtained from reference TRBV2 and TRBJ2-5, is as follows: EPEVTQTPSHQVTQMGQEVILRCVPISNHLYFYWYRQILGQKVEFLVSFYNNEISEKSEIFDDQFSVERPDGSNFTLKIRSTKLEDSAMYFCASLWGVKETQYFGPGTRLLVL.

The count of this clonotype is one. This chain connects TRBV7-9 to TRBJ1-2; D unresolved. The CDR3 has 13 residues. The ends were cut back, 5 bases at V and 1 base at J, with 8 bases in the middle. Germline CDR1 and CDR2: SEHNR and FQNEAQ (reference sequence). CDR3 amino acids: CASSRGLNYGYTF. The CDR3 region has the DNA TGTGCCAGCAGCCGTGGACTTAACTATGGCTACACCTTC.

The rearrangement uses TRBV7-6 and TRBJ2-7; 10 positions match TRBD2. V was clipped by 1 base and J by 4 bases; unmatched bases: 1. Germline CDR1 SGHVS, CDR2 FNYEAQ. This CDR3 contains 14 residues. The CDR3 DNA sequence: TGTGCCAGCAGCTTAGGTAGCGGGGGGTACGAGCAGTACTTC. Residues: CASSLGSGGYEQYF. The full variable domain, with the rest looked up from reference TRBV7-6 and TRBJ2-7, is GAGVSQSPRYKVTKRGQDVALRCDPISGHVSLYWYRQALGQGPEFLTYFNYEAQQDKSGLPNDRFSAERPEGSISTLTIQRTEQRDSAMYRCASSLGSGGYEQYFGPGTRLTVT.

The sample holds one count of this clonotype. The genes are TRBV28 and TRBJ2-7; a weak D match, TRBD1 (6 bases). V lost 6 bases and J 9 bases, leaving 12 bases between the germline ends. Germline V gene lookup returns CDR1 MDHEN and CDR2 SYDVKM. The CDR3 contains 11 residues. Here the CDR3 reads CASSLTGRQYF. The CDR3 DNA follows: TGTGCCAGCAGCCTAACAGGGCGGCAGTACTTC.

The chain combines TRBV7-8 with TRBJ2-7; D perhaps matches TRBD2 (6 bases). CDR1 and CDR2 (germline): SGHVS, FQNEAQ. The CDR3 totals 17 residues. V lost 5 bases to trimming and J lost 2 bases, with 22 bases between them. CDR3 amino acids: CASSPAYEGGETYEQYF. The CDR3 nucleotides read TGTGCCAGCAGCCCCGCTTATGAGGGCGGGGAAACCTACGAGCAGTACTTC.

The chain joins TRBV9 to TRBJ2-5; 11 nucleotides agree with TRBD2. J lost 4 bases, V lost 5 bases, and 7 bases had no gene match. Germline V gives CDR1 SGDLS, CDR2 YYNGEE. The CDR3 sequence is 15 residues long. In nucleotides, the CDR3 is TGTGCCAGCAGTGGTAGCGGGGGGGCCGCAGAGACCCAGTACTTC. It codes for CASSGSGGAAETQYF.

This clonotype has a single count. V is TRBV18 and J is TRBJ2-2; D gene unclear. Deletions cut 4 bases from V and 3 bases from J, with 9 bases between. The CDR3 runs to 14 residues. Germline values: CDR1 KGHSH, CDR2 LQKENI. Here the CDR3 DNA reads TGTGCCAGCTCACTAAAGGACCACACCGGGGAGCTGTTTTTT. It codes for CASSLKDHTGELFF.